The text below deals with one T cell receptor beta chain. What it binds is not known. The entry originates in a study of shared clonotypes between healthy human individuals. Study-level findings and limits: Specimens sampled were limited to blood, with tissue repertoires likely differing.

TCRdb's copy holds only in-frame clones and misses some; the assay was immunoSEQ multiplex PCR. The data hold 400,000 to 600,000 clones, with more than 95% observed a single time. Trimming took 0 bases from V and 2 from J, leaving 7 bases between them. The CDR3 length is 15 residues. CDR1 SGHTA and CDR2 FQGNSA come from the germline V gene. The clonotype was recovered from a woman aged 25 to 39 in good health. J is TRBJ2-2 and V is TRBV7-2, with D unresolved. The sequencing input was naive CD4+ T cells sorted from blood. Specified subset: CD45RA+ positively selected. The CDR3: CASSLAHQNTGELFF. The CDR3 bases are TGTGCCAGCAGCTTAGCCCACCAAAACACCGGGGAGCTGTTTTTT.